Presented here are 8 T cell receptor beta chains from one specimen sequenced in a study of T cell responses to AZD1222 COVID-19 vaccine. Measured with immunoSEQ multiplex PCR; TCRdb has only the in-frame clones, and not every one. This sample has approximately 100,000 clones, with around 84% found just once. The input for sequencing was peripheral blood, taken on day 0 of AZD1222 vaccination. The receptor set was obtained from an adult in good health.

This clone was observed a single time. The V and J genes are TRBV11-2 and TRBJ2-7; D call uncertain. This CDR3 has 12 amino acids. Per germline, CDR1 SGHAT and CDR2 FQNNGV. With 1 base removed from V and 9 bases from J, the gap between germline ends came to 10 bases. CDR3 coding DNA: TGTGCCAGCAGCTTAGTTATAACTGCGCAGTACTTC. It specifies CASSLVITAQYF.

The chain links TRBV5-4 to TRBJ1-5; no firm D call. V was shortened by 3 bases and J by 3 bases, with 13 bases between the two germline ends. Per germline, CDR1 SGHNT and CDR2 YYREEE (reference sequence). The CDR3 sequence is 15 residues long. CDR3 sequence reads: CASSSSWESNQPQHF. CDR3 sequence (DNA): TGTGCCAGCAGCTCCTCGTGGGAGTCCAATCAGCCCCAGCATTTT.

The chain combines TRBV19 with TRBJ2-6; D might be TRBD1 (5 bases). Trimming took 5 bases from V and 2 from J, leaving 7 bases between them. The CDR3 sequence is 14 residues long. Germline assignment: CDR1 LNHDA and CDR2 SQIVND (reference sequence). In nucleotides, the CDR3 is TGTGCCAGTAGTCGCAGGGCTGGGGCCAACGTCCTGACTTTC. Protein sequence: CASSRRAGANVLTF.

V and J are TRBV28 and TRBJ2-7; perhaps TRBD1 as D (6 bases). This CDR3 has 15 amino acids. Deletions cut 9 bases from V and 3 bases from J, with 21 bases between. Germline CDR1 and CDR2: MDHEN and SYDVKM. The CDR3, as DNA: TGTGCCAGTAGGATCACAGGGAATAGCCACTACGAGCAGTACTTC. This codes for CASRITGNSHYEQYF.

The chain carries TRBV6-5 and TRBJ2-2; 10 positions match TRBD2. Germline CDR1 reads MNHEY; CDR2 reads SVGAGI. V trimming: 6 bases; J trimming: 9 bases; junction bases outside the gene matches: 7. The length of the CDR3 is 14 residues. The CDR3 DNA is TGTGCCAGCAGATTCGGGACTAGCGCACGGGAGCTGTTTTTT. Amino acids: CASRFGTSARELFF.

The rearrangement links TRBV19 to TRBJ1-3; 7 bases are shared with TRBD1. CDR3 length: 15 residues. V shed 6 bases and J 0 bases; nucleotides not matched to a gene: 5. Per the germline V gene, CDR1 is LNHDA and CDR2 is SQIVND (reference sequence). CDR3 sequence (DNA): TGTGCCAGTAGGACGACAGGGAACTCTGGAAACACCATATATTTT. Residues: CASRTTGNSGNTIYF.

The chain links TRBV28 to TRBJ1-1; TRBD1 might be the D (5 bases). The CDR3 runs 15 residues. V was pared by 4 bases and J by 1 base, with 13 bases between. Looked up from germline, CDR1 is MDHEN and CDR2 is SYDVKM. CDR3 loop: CASSSHRLGNTEAFF. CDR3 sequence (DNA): TGTGCCAGCAGTTCCCACAGGCTTGGGAACACTGAAGCTTTCTTT.

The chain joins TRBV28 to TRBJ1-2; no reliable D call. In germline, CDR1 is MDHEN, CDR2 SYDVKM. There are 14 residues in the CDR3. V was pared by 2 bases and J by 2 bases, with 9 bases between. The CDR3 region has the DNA TGTGCCAGCAGTTTAGCAGGCGGGAACTATGGCTACACCTTC. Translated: CASSLAGGNYGYTF.